The TCR beta chain described here comes from a study of T cell repertoires in cytomegalovirus infection. Study as a whole: Public TCR beta signatures were indicative of both CMV infection and a matching HLA type.

At least ten counts were recorded for this clonotype. Its target is unknown. CDR1 and CDR2 (germline): SGHTA, FQGNSA. The ends were cut back, 1 base at V and 2 bases at J, with 14 bases in the middle. CDR3 length equals 17 residues. From the reads, TCRdb called clonotypes with MiXCR, one entry per CDR3 protein. The sample records 450,000 to 650,000 distinct CDR3 sequences, around two fifths being singletons. This chain links TRBV7-2 with TRBJ2-2; no definite D call. This clonotype was obtained from a human donor in good health (CMV status not recorded). Some clones in this sample may be carry-over from other donors' samples. The material sequenced was cultured PBMCs, taken from culture after CMV antigen stimulation. DNA for the CDR3: TGTGCCAGCAGCTTAGGACCCAGAAACTTTAACACCGGGGAGCTGTTTTTT. Encoded protein: CASSLGPRNFNTGELFF.